These 9 T cell receptor beta chains were sequenced from one sample in a study of CD8 T cells in ankylosing spondylitis. TCRdb re-analysed the 5' RACE reads in MiXCR, keeping a single row per CDR3 protein. Of 200,000 or so distinct CDR3 sequences listed, 15% to 20% are singletons. The source material was blood, either unsorted or a sorted T cell fraction (not recorded which). These TCRs come from a male donor aged 5-30 years with ankylosing spondylitis or in good health (not recorded which).

This chain links TRBV29-1 with TRBJ1-1; no reliable D call. V was pared by 4 bases and J by 1 base, with 10 bases between. Germline V CDR1 and CDR2: SQVTM, ANQGSEA. The CDR3 is 13 amino acids. The CDR3 DNA is TGCAGCGTTGTGCAGGTGCGGAACACTGAAGCTTTCTTT. Protein sequence: CSVVQVRNTEAFF.

V is TRBV7-6 and J is TRBJ2-1, with 12 bases identical to TRBD2. Germline CDR1 and CDR2: SGHVS and FNYEAQ. V was clipped by 2 bases and J by 3 bases; unmatched bases: 5. The CDR3 covers 17 residues. This CDR3 is CASSLPTSGGLYNEQFF. Here the CDR3 DNA reads TGTGCCAGCAGCTTACCGACTAGCGGGGGACTCTACAATGAGCAGTTCTTC.

This clonotype was counted ten times or more. The gene calls are TRBV29-1 and TRBJ2-2, with a weak D call TRBD1 (5 bases). Germline loops: CDR1 SQVTM, CDR2 ANQGSEA. The length of the CDR3 is 12 residues. Between the trimmed V and J ends, which lost 7 bases and 1 base, there was a span of 7 bases. The CDR3 loop is CSGQGNTGELFF. The CDR3 region has the DNA TGCAGCGGTCAGGGGAACACCGGGGAGCTGTTTTTT.

This clonotype was found once. V usage is TRBV9 and J usage is TRBJ2-1; TRBD1 matches 9 bases. Germline-derived CDR1 and CDR2 are SGDLS and YYNGEE. This CDR3 contains 15 residues. V was pared by 2 bases and J by 7 bases, with 7 bases of the junction left unmatched. CDR3 bases: TGTGCCAGCAGCGTGGCACAGGGGGCGAGGAATGAGCAGTTCTTC. This codes for CASSVAQGARNEQFF.

This clonotype came up many times. This chain connects TRBV11-2 to TRBJ2-5; no firm D call. The ends were cut back, 4 bases at V and 2 bases at J, with 5 bases in the middle. This CDR3 region has 12 residues. Per the germline V gene, CDR1 is SGHAT and CDR2 is FQNNGV. This CDR3 reads CASSSQQETQYF. The CDR3 bases are TGTGCCAGCAGCTCACAGCAAGAGACCCAGTACTTC.

V usage is TRBV20-1 and J usage is TRBJ2-3, with D uncertain. This CDR3 is 13 amino acids long. V shed 4 bases and J shed 2 bases, with 10 bases lying between them. Germline V gives CDR1 DFQATT, CDR2 SNEGSKA (reference sequence). CDR3 sequence reads: CSATEAFTDTQYF. The CDR3 bases are TGCAGTGCTACTGAGGCCTTCACAGATACGCAGTATTTT.

In this sample, this clonotype turned up once. The chain carries TRBV7-9 and TRBJ1-2; D may be TRBD1 (6 bases). With 5 bases removed from V and 5 bases from J, the gap between germline ends came to 12 bases. This CDR3 contains 13 residues. Germline values: CDR1 SEHNR, CDR2 FQNEAQ (reference sequence). CDR3 bases: TGTGCCAGCAGCGAACAGGGTAGATATGGCTACACCTTC. This sequence encodes CASSEQGRYGYTF.

This clonotype was counted many times. The chain links TRBV7-9 to TRBJ1-1; D remains unclear. V was pared by 2 bases and J by 0 bases, with 4 bases between. CDR1 and CDR2 (germline): SEHNR, FQNEAQ (reference sequence). The CDR3 runs 13 residues. The CDR3 region has the DNA TGTGCCAGCAGCTTAAGTTTGAACACTGAAGCTTTCTTT. Protein: CASSLSLNTEAFF.

The chain joins TRBV15 to TRBJ1-3; D unclear. CDR1 is LNHNV and CDR2 is YYDKDF in the germline V gene (reference sequence). The CDR3 runs to 16 residues. V shed 0 bases and J shed 4 bases, with 13 bases lying between them. The CDR3 here is CATSRDRDFSGNTIYF. The CDR3, as DNA: TGTGCCACCAGCAGAGATCGTGATTTCTCGGGAAACACCATATATTTT. Full variable domain (rest looked up from reference TRBV15 and TRBJ1-3): DAMVIQNPRYQVTQFGKPVTLSCSQTLNHNVMYWYQQKSSQAPKLLFHYYDKDFNNEADTPDNFQSRRPNTSFCFLDIRSPGLGDTAMYLCATSRDRDFSGNTIYFGEGSWLTVV.